These 2 T cell receptor beta chains came from one sample sequenced in a study of T-cell memory formation after mild COVID-19. TCRdb reprocessed the 5' RACE reads with MiXCR, giving one entry per CDR3 protein. Of more than 350,000 distinct CDR3 sequences in the sample, approximately 15% were seen once. Sequences were obtained from PBMCs or a T cell subset sorted from them (not recorded which). These receptors were taken from a man between 18 and 29 years old who had mild COVID-19 (a few samples of this study predate the infection). Cell type and time point are not known.

This clonotype was picked up a small number of times. The rearrangement uses TRBV5-1 and TRBJ1-2; D remains ambiguous. This CDR3 comprises 14 residues. Germline V gene sequence: CDR1 SGHRS, CDR2 YFSETQ. V was cut by 6 bases and J by 3 bases, with 15 bases left in between. The CDR3 region has the DNA TGCGCCAGCAAGAGACTCGGGCTGGACTATGGCTACACCTTC. Protein: CASKRLGLDYGYTF.

The genes are TRBV3-1 and TRBJ2-5; TRBD2 matches 8 bases. CDR3 size: 16 residues. With V trimmed by 1 base and J by 4 bases, 8 bases remained unmatched. Germline CDR1 LGHDT, CDR2 YNNKEL (reference sequence). The CDR3 DNA reads as TGTGCCAGCAGCCAAGGGTCGGGGGGGCTTGGAGAGACCCAGTACTTC. It translates to CASSQGSGGLGETQYF.